This note documents a single T cell receptor (beta chain) sequence. The sample comes from a study of long-term antiretroviral therapy in people with HIV. V shed 5 bases and J 6 bases; nucleotides not matched to a gene: 3. Germline V CDR1 and CDR2: MNHEY, SMNVEV (reference sequence). The CDR3 extends over 13 amino acids. Sequencing used immunoSEQ v3.0 at survey level. Assay: immunoSEQ multiplex PCR; the TCRdb copy retains only in-frame clones and omits some. The table includes 35,000 or so clones, around 82% detected once. In the United States, treatment was given to all participants with HIV. Every specimen held between 1-10 million cryopreserved PBMC. These were thawed and washed before DNA extraction.

The specimen comprised unsorted PBMCs, sampled 0.4 years before starting antiretroviral therapy. The chain links TRBV27 to TRBJ2-1; 8 bases are shared with TRBD1. The receptor was derived from a man between 18 and 35 years old with HIV. The CDR3 loop reads CASSPGTGNEQFF. CDR3 coding DNA: TGTGCCAGCAGTCCGGGGACAGGCAATGAGCAGTTCTTC.